A selection of T cell receptor beta chains follows, all from one sample in a study of blood T cells in healthy people across ages. From the 5' RACE reads, TCRdb called clonotypes with MiXCR, one entry per CDR3 protein. The sample holds fewer than 1,000,000 distinct CDR3 sequences; under 45% are singletons and the top ten take under 20%. The specimen was blood. The receptors stem from a man aged 55 to 70 in good health. The CDR3 runs from the conserved cysteine through the conserved F or W. D genes are given only for firm matches. Rows give clone size only sometimes, using once, few, many, or a class for an expanded clone.

v_call: TRBV5-1
d_call: TRBD1
clone_size: .
j_call: TRBJ2-5
cdr3_aa: CASSWGTGVYNEQYF
cdr3_nt: TGCGCCAGCAGCTGGGGGACAGGGGTCTACAATGAGCAGTACTTC

v_call: TRBV20-1
d_call: .
clone_size: .
j_call: TRBJ1-1
cdr3_aa: CSAYGGRMNTEAFF
cdr3_nt: TGCAGTGCTTACGGGGGCAGGATGAACACTGAAGCTTTCTTT

v_call: TRBV25-1
d_call: .
clone_size: .
j_call: TRBJ1-2
cdr3_aa: CASSTGTYYGYTF
cdr3_nt: TGTGCCAGCAGTACAGGGACTTACTATGGCTACACCTTC

v_call: TRBV28
d_call: .
clone_size: few
j_call: TRBJ2-3
cdr3_aa: CASSLGTWGAQYF
cdr3_nt: TGTGCCAGCAGTCTGGGGACTTGGGGGGCGCAGTATTTT

v_call: TRBV20-1
d_call: .
clone_size: few
j_call: TRBJ1-1
cdr3_aa: CSARGGVTEAFF
cdr3_nt: TGCAGTGCTAGGGGGGGGGTTACTGAAGCTTTCTTT

v_call: TRBV7-9
d_call: TRBD1
clone_size: .
j_call: TRBJ2-7
cdr3_aa: CASSLYFGGQGAFEQYF
cdr3_nt: TGTGCCAGCAGCTTATATTTCGGGGGACAGGGGGCGTTTGAGCAGTACTTC

v_call: TRBV7-2
d_call: .
clone_size: .
j_call: TRBJ2-3
cdr3_aa: CASSLAAVSTDTQYF
cdr3_nt: TGTGCCAGCAGCTTGGCGGCGGTGAGCACAGATACGCAGTATTTT

v_call: TRBV6-5
d_call: .
clone_size: .
j_call: TRBJ2-1
cdr3_aa: CASSYLDLGQNNEQFF
cdr3_nt: TGTGCCAGCAGTTACTTAGACCTTGGACAGAACAATGAGCAGTTCTTC

v_call: TRBV7-2
d_call: .
clone_size: .
j_call: TRBJ2-5
cdr3_aa: CASSLGLQGGGRETQYF
cdr3_nt: TGTGCCAGCAGCTTAGGGTTGCAGGGGGGGGGCAGAGAGACCCAGTACTTC

v_call: TRBV7-2
d_call: .
clone_size: few
j_call: TRBJ1-4
cdr3_aa: CASSPPLEVGRLFF
cdr3_nt: TGTGCCAGCAGCCCCCCCTTGGAGGTGGGCCGACTGTTTTTT

v_call: TRBV20-1
d_call: TRBD2
clone_size: .
j_call: TRBJ2-7
cdr3_aa: CSTPGLAGVYEQYF
cdr3_nt: TGCAGTACTCCGGGACTAGCGGGGGTTTACGAGCAGTACTTC

v_call: TRBV9
d_call: .
clone_size: few
j_call: TRBJ1-2
cdr3_aa: CASSPSGRLYGYTF
cdr3_nt: TGTGCCAGCAGCCCCTCGGGACGCCTCTATGGCTACACCTTC

v_call: TRBV6-5
d_call: TRBD1
clone_size: .
j_call: TRBJ2-7
cdr3_aa: CASSYEQGDYEQYF
cdr3_nt: TGTGCCAGCAGTTACGAACAGGGGGACTACGAGCAGTACTTC

v_call: TRBV20-1
d_call: TRBD2
clone_size: few
j_call: TRBJ2-4
cdr3_aa: CSAIGASGLAKNIQYF
cdr3_nt: TGCAGTGCAATAGGGGCTAGCGGACTAGCCAAAAACATTCAGTACTTC

v_call: TRBV27
d_call: .
clone_size: .
j_call: TRBJ2-5
cdr3_aa: CASSSSTSNQETQYF
cdr3_nt: TGTGCCAGCAGTTCCTCGACATCGAACCAAGAGACCCAGTACTTC

v_call: TRBV12-3/TRBV12-4
d_call: .
clone_size: .
j_call: TRBJ2-1
cdr3_aa: CASSLAWSQETQFF
cdr3_nt: TGTGCCAGCAGTTTAGCGTGGTCCCAAGAGACCCAGTTCTTC

v_call: TRBV18
d_call: TRBD1
clone_size: few
j_call: TRBJ2-5
cdr3_aa: CASSAQTGNQETQYF
cdr3_nt: TGTGCCAGCTCAGCTCAGACAGGGAATCAAGAGACCCAGTACTTC

v_call: TRBV15
d_call: .
clone_size: few
j_call: TRBJ2-5
cdr3_aa: CATSRDLVGQETQYF
cdr3_nt: TGTGCCACCAGCAGAGATCTGGTGGGCCAAGAGACCCAGTACTTC

v_call: TRBV7-2
d_call: .
clone_size: .
j_call: TRBJ2-3
cdr3_aa: CASSLDPGSTDTQYF
cdr3_nt: TGTGCCAGCAGCTTAGATCCGGGGAGCACAGATACGCAGTATTTT

v_call: TRBV10-3
d_call: TRBD1
clone_size: .
j_call: TRBJ2-3
cdr3_aa: CAISRTGGIDTQYF
cdr3_nt: TGTGCCATCAGCCGGACAGGGGGAATAGATACGCAGTATTTT

v_call: TRBV19
d_call: TRBD1
clone_size: few
j_call: TRBJ2-7
cdr3_aa: CASSPDRGSYNEQYF
cdr3_nt: TGTGCCAGTAGTCCGGACAGGGGGTCCTACAATGAGCAGTACTTC

v_call: TRBV12-3/TRBV12-4
d_call: .
clone_size: few
j_call: TRBJ1-2
cdr3_aa: CASSCGLEYGYTF
cdr3_nt: TGTGCCAGCAGTTGTGGCCTGGAGTATGGCTACACCTTC

v_call: TRBV5-4
d_call: .
clone_size: few
j_call: TRBJ2-5
cdr3_aa: CASSLLRGRPETQYF
cdr3_nt: TGTGCCAGCAGCTTGTTGAGGGGAAGGCCAGAGACCCAGTACTTC

v_call: TRBV4-1
d_call: .
clone_size: .
j_call: TRBJ2-2
cdr3_aa: CASSQIFQGGTGELFF
cdr3_nt: TGCGCCAGCAGCCAAATTTTCCAAGGGGGTACCGGGGAGCTGTTTTTT

v_call: TRBV9
d_call: TRBD1
clone_size: few
j_call: TRBJ2-5
cdr3_aa: CASSGGGQGRETQYF
cdr3_nt: TGTGCCAGCAGCGGAGGGGGACAGGGTAGAGAGACCCAGTACTTC

v_call: TRBV7-9
d_call: TRBD2
clone_size: .
j_call: TRBJ2-5
cdr3_aa: CASSPRIAGGQGQETQYF
cdr3_nt: TGTGCCAGCAGCCCTCGGATAGCGGGGGGCCAGGGGCAAGAGACCCAGTACTTC

v_call: TRBV12-3/TRBV12-4
d_call: .
clone_size: .
j_call: TRBJ2-1
cdr3_aa: CASSFWEGGNEQFF
cdr3_nt: TGTGCCAGCAGTTTCTGGGAGGGGGGCAATGAGCAGTTCTTC

v_call: TRBV29-1
d_call: .
clone_size: .
j_call: TRBJ2-3
cdr3_aa: CSVQRSVGRDTQYF
cdr3_nt: TGCAGCGTTCAACGAAGCGTCGGTAGAGATACGCAGTATTTT

v_call: TRBV12-3/TRBV12-4
d_call: TRBD1
clone_size: few
j_call: TRBJ1-5
cdr3_aa: CASSYQGAWQPQHF
cdr3_nt: TGTGCCAGCAGTTATCAGGGGGCCTGGCAGCCCCAGCATTTT

v_call: TRBV14
d_call: TRBD1
clone_size: .
j_call: TRBJ2-1
cdr3_aa: CASSQDKITGAEQFF
cdr3_nt: TGTGCCAGCAGCCAAGATAAGATAACAGGGGCCGAGCAGTTCTTC

v_call: TRBV11-2
d_call: TRBD1
clone_size: .
j_call: TRBJ2-3
cdr3_aa: CASSLDGTGITDTQYF
cdr3_nt: TGTGCCAGCAGCTTAGATGGGACAGGAATCACAGATACGCAGTATTTT

v_call: TRBV4-3
d_call: .
clone_size: once
j_call: TRBJ2-3
cdr3_aa: CASSQESVRPDTQYF
cdr3_nt: TGCGCCAGCAGCCAAGAGTCGGTGCGGCCAGATACGCAGTATTTT

v_call: TRBV5-1
d_call: TRBD2
clone_size: few
j_call: TRBJ2-5
cdr3_aa: CASSLVALAGAEETQYF
cdr3_nt: TGCGCCAGCAGCTTGGTGGCACTAGCGGGGGCCGAAGAGACCCAGTACTTC

v_call: TRBV7-9
d_call: .
clone_size: many
j_call: TRBJ1-5
cdr3_aa: CASSKTTGHNQPQHF
cdr3_nt: TGTGCCAGCAGCAAAACGACAGGACACAATCAGCCCCAGCATTTT

v_call: TRBV5-6
d_call: .
clone_size: .
j_call: TRBJ2-7
cdr3_aa: CASSLAQGYEQYF
cdr3_nt: TGTGCCAGCAGCTTGGCACAGGGTTACGAGCAGTACTTC

v_call: TRBV5-1
d_call: TRBD1
clone_size: .
j_call: TRBJ2-1
cdr3_aa: CASSKLPGQGIYNEQFF
cdr3_nt: TGCGCCAGCAGCAAACTACCGGGACAGGGAATCTACAATGAGCAGTTCTTC

v_call: TRBV20-1
d_call: .
clone_size: .
j_call: TRBJ2-7
cdr3_aa: CSAPKTGPYEQYF
cdr3_nt: TGCAGTGCACCCAAGACGGGACCTTACGAGCAGTACTTC

v_call: TRBV4-3
d_call: .
clone_size: .
j_call: TRBJ2-1
cdr3_aa: CASSQEDGNTGEQFF
cdr3_nt: TGCGCCAGCAGCCAAGAGGACGGTAACACCGGGGAGCAGTTCTTC

v_call: TRBV7-9
d_call: TRBD1
clone_size: once
j_call: TRBJ2-5
cdr3_aa: CASSMGQTGRETQYF
cdr3_nt: TGTGCCAGCAGCATGGGACAGACGGGTCGGGAGACCCAGTACTTC

v_call: TRBV20-1
d_call: TRBD2
clone_size: .
j_call: TRBJ2-7
cdr3_aa: CSADPSGENEQYF
cdr3_nt: TGCAGTGCTGACCCGAGCGGGGAGAACGAGCAGTACTTC

v_call: TRBV6-5
d_call: .
clone_size: few
j_call: TRBJ2-7
cdr3_aa: CASSYFGANDYEQYF
cdr3_nt: TGTGCCAGCAGTTACTTCGGGGCCAACGACTACGAGCAGTACTTC

v_call: TRBV28
d_call: .
clone_size: .
j_call: TRBJ1-2
cdr3_aa: CASSPPTSGKDYTF
cdr3_nt: TGTGCCAGCAGTCCCCCGACATCGGGGAAGGACTACACCTTC

v_call: TRBV20-1
d_call: .
clone_size: .
j_call: TRBJ1-2
cdr3_aa: CSASTQEPVYGYTF
cdr3_nt: TGCAGTGCTAGTACTCAGGAGCCCGTCTATGGCTACACCTTC

v_call: TRBV7-2
d_call: .
clone_size: .
j_call: TRBJ2-5
cdr3_aa: CASSLNYKTQYF
cdr3_nt: TGTGCCAGCAGCCTTAATTACAAGACCCAGTACTTC

v_call: TRBV7-2
d_call: .
clone_size: .
j_call: TRBJ2-7
cdr3_aa: CASSPTRDSSYEQYF
cdr3_nt: TGTGCCAGCAGCCCTACACGTGACAGCTCCTACGAGCAGTACTTC

v_call: TRBV7-2
d_call: .
clone_size: few
j_call: TRBJ1-6
cdr3_aa: CASSTDYSPLHF
cdr3_nt: TGTGCCAGCAGCACAGACTATTCACCCCTCCACTTT

v_call: TRBV6-2/TRBV6-3
d_call: TRBD1
clone_size: .
j_call: TRBJ2-4
cdr3_aa: CASAQGAPPIQYF
cdr3_nt: TGTGCCAGTGCACAGGGGGCGCCTCCCATTCAGTACTTC

v_call: TRBV6-2/TRBV6-3
d_call: TRBD2
clone_size: .
j_call: TRBJ2-1
cdr3_aa: CATVGLGNEQFF
cdr3_nt: TGTGCCACCGTAGGACTAGGGAATGAGCAGTTCTTC

v_call: TRBV9
d_call: .
clone_size: .
j_call: TRBJ2-7
cdr3_aa: CASSPKTSSYEQYF
cdr3_nt: TGTGCCAGCAGCCCAAAAACAAGCTCCTACGAGCAGTACTTC

v_call: TRBV24-1
d_call: TRBD2
clone_size: .
j_call: TRBJ2-1
cdr3_aa: CATSDRQAGAYNEQFF
cdr3_nt: TGTGCCACCAGTGACCGTCAAGCGGGGGCCTACAATGAGCAGTTCTTC

v_call: TRBV11-3
d_call: .
clone_size: .
j_call: TRBJ1-6
cdr3_aa: CASSLERGSPLHF
cdr3_nt: TGTGCCAGCAGCTTAGAGAGAGGATCACCCCTCCACTTT

v_call: TRBV3-1
d_call: TRBD1
clone_size: .
j_call: TRBJ2-7
cdr3_aa: CASSPWTGEEQYF
cdr3_nt: TGTGCCAGCAGCCCTTGGACAGGGGAGGAGCAGTACTTC

v_call: TRBV5-4
d_call: TRBD1
clone_size: .
j_call: TRBJ2-1
cdr3_aa: CASSLRTGGCNEQFF
cdr3_nt: TGTGCCAGCAGCCTTCGGACAGGGGGCTGCAATGAGCAGTTCTTC

v_call: TRBV4-3
d_call: .
clone_size: .
j_call: TRBJ1-2
cdr3_aa: CASSQYEGRDYGYTF
cdr3_nt: TGCGCCAGCAGCCAATATGAGGGGCGCGACTATGGCTACACCTTC

v_call: TRBV7-2
d_call: .
clone_size: many
j_call: TRBJ1-2
cdr3_aa: CASSLGARATDGYTF
cdr3_nt: TGTGCCAGCAGCTTAGGTGCCAGGGCGACTGATGGCTACACCTTC

v_call: TRBV5-1
d_call: TRBD1
clone_size: .
j_call: TRBJ1-5
cdr3_aa: CASSLTGGIQPQHF
cdr3_nt: TGCGCCAGCAGCTTGACAGGGGGTATCCAGCCCCAGCATTTT

v_call: TRBV2
d_call: .
clone_size: .
j_call: TRBJ2-1
cdr3_aa: CASRIGASSYNEQFF
cdr3_nt: TGTGCCAGCAGGATCGGGGCTAGCTCCTACAATGAGCAGTTCTTC